This is a list of T cell receptor beta chains from one sample in a study of OX40 agonist ivuxolimab in advanced cancers. The repertoire was sequenced with immunoSEQ multiplex PCR; TCRdb's copy has only in-frame clones and lacks some. The repertoire holds about 56,000 clones, roughly 80% seen once, with about 3.7% in the top ten. The starting material was CD4+ or CD8+ T cells sorted from blood, obtained in a trial of the OX40 agonist ivuxolimab. The receptors were gathered from an adult with an advanced solid tumor such as melanoma, head and neck, liver or kidney cancer. CDR3s include the opening cysteine and the closing phenylalanine or tryptophan. The D gene is left open where the match is weak. The size of a clone is reported for some rows only, either as once, few or many, or as a class for expanded clones.

D,V,size,J,CDR3,DNA
TRBD2,TRBV7-2,-,TRBJ2-3,CASSFPSPRGGRADTQYF,TGTGCCAGCAGCTTCCCCTCGCCCCGGGGGGGGCGGGCAGATACGCAGTATTTT
-,TRBV6-5,-,TRBJ1-4,CASSIWTPSNEKLFF,TGTGCCAGCAGTATCTGGACACCCTCTAATGAAAAACTGTTTTTT
-,TRBV30,-,TRBJ1-2,CAKEYNYGYTF,TGTGCTAAGGAGTATAACTATGGCTACACCTTC
-,TRBV19,-,TRBJ1-3,CASSISTVSGNTIYF,TGTGCCAGTAGTATTTCGACAGTCTCTGGAAACACCATATATTTT
-,TRBV7-2,-,TRBJ1-1,CASSFYPQAFF,TGTGCCAGCAGCTTTTACCCCCAAGCTTTCTTT
TRBD2,TRBV6-5,-,TRBJ2-3,CANREARADTQYF,TGTGCCAACCGGGAGGCCCGGGCAGATACGCAGTATTTT
-,TRBV5-1,-,TRBJ1-1,CASSLSVSTEAFF,TGCGCCAGCAGCTTGTCGGTAAGCACTGAAGCTTTCTTT
-,TRBV7-2,-,TRBJ2-3,CASSSGTSYTDTQYF,TGTGCCAGCAGCTCAGGTACATCCTACACAGATACGCAGTATTTT
-,TRBV9,-,TRBJ2-1,CASSKGGNEQFF,TGTGCCAGCAGCAAAGGGGGTAATGAGCAGTTCTTC
-,TRBV18,-,TRBJ1-1,CASSNHFDTEAFF,TGTGCCAGCTCAAACCACTTCGACACTGAAGCTTTCTTT
-,TRBV18,-,TRBJ1-1,CASSPGRSDTEAFF,TGTGCCAGCTCACCAGGGAGGTCCGACACTGAAGCTTTCTTT
TRBD1,TRBV5-4,-,TRBJ2-6,CASSFGQGAGANVLTF,TGTGCCAGCAGCTTTGGACAGGGGGCTGGGGCCAACGTCCTGACTTTC
TRBD1,TRBV9,-,TRBJ1-2,CASSVATRTGRGYTF,TGTGCCAGCAGCGTAGCTACCCGGACAGGGCGTGGCTACACCTTC
-,TRBV2,-,TRBJ1-1,CASSRQDITEAFF,TGTGCCAGCAGCCGACAGGATATCACTGAAGCTTTCTTT
TRBD1,TRBV13,few,TRBJ1-5,CASSYGTGGNSNQPQHF,TGTGCCAGCAGCTACGGGACAGGCGGGAATAGCAATCAGCCCCAGCATTTT
-,TRBV19,-,TRBJ1-1,CASSIRPRETEAFF,TGTGCCAGTAGTATCCGCCCCAGGGAAACTGAAGCTTTCTTT
-,TRBV7-9,once,TRBJ2-7,CASSLALVAPQYF,TGTGCCAGCAGCTTAGCGTTGGTAGCACCGCAGTACTTC
-,TRBV19,-,TRBJ1-5,CASSIVGGSNQPQHF,TGTGCCAGTAGTATAGTTGGTGGAAGCAATCAGCCCCAGCATTTT
TRBD1,TRBV5-6,-,TRBJ2-1,CASSLTRGPEQFF,TGTGCCAGCAGCTTAACCAGGGGGCCTGAGCAGTTCTTC
-,TRBV28,-,TRBJ2-7,CASSPPGYYEQYF,TGTGCCAGCAGCCCTCCGGGATACTACGAGCAGTACTTC
TRBD1,TRBV11-3,few,TRBJ2-1,CASSLGHGTGASDEQFF,TGTGCCAGCAGCTTAGGCCATGGGACAGGGGCGTCGGATGAGCAGTTCTTC
-,TRBV7-2,-,TRBJ2-5,CASSLERWETQYF,TGTGCCAGCAGCTTAGAACGTTGGGAGACCCAGTACTTC
TRBD1,TRBV10-3,-,TRBJ2-2,CAINRQGATGELFF,TGTGCCATCAATAGACAGGGGGCAACCGGGGAGCTGTTTTTT
TRBD1,TRBV4-2,few,TRBJ1-5,CASSQDRVGGQPQHF,TGTGCCAGCAGCCAGGACAGGGTGGGAGGGCAGCCCCAGCATTTT
-,TRBV29-1,-,TRBJ2-7,CSVVPSRGDEQYF,TGCAGCGTTGTACCCAGCCGAGGGGACGAGCAGTACTTC
TRBD1,TRBV5-5,-,TRBJ1-2,CASSHGTGFNYGYTF,TGTGCCAGCAGCCACGGGACAGGGTTTAACTATGGCTACACCTTC
-,TRBV9,few,TRBJ1-1,CASSVDILLRNTEAFF,TGTGCCAGCAGCGTAGACATCCTCTTGAGGAACACTGAAGCTTTCTTT
-,TRBV7-9,-,TRBJ2-2,CASSLLEGATGELFF,TGTGCCAGCAGCTTACTGGAGGGGGCCACCGGGGAGCTGTTTTTT
TRBD2,TRBV4-3,-,TRBJ2-7,CASSLSGTSGVYEQYF,TGCGCCAGCAGCCTGTCCGGGACTAGCGGGGTCTACGAGCAGTACTTC